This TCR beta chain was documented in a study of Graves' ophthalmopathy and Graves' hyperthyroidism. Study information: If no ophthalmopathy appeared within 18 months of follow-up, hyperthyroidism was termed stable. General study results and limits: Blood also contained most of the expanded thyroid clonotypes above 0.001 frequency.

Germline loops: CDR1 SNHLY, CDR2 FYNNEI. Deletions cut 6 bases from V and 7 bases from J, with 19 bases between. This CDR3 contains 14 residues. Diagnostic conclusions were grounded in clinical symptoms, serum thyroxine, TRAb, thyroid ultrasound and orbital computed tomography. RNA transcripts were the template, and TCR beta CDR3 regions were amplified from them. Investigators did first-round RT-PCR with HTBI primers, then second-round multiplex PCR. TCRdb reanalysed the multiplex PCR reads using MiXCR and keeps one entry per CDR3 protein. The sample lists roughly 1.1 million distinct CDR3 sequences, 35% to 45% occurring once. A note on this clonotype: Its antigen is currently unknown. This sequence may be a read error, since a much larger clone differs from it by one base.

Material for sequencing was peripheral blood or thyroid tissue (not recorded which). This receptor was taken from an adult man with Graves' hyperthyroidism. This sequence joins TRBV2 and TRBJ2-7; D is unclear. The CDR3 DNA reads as TGTGCCAGCAGGCCGGTACAGCAACTGTGGGAGCAGTACTTC. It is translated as CASRPVQQLWEQYF.